This TCR beta chain was recovered during a study of cytomegalovirus exposure and HLA in healthy donors. Findings of the study overall: An analysis done earlier found most TCR beta V segments productive about 87% or about 30% of the time.

This clone has more than one count but fewer than ten. As yet, its antigen is unknown. V shed 2 bases and J shed 6 bases, with 12 bases lying between them. Germline V gene lookup returns CDR1 MNHEY and CDR2 SMNVEV (reference sequence). This CDR3 is built from 14 residues. The PCR made use of 60 Vbeta and 13 Jbeta primers. Only in-frame clones appear in the TCRdb table, and some are missing; sequencing was by immunoSEQ multiplex PCR. The data show 120,000 to 150,000 clones, around 84% seen once. The clonotype originates from a man aged 35-49 years in good health and CMV-seropositive. Sequencing was performed on PBMCs. The V call is TRBV27, the J call TRBJ2-3; no reliable D call. The DNA of the CDR3 is TGTGCCAGCAGTTTAGTCGATCAGTCGGATACGCAGTATTTT. This gives the protein CASSLVDQSDTQYF.